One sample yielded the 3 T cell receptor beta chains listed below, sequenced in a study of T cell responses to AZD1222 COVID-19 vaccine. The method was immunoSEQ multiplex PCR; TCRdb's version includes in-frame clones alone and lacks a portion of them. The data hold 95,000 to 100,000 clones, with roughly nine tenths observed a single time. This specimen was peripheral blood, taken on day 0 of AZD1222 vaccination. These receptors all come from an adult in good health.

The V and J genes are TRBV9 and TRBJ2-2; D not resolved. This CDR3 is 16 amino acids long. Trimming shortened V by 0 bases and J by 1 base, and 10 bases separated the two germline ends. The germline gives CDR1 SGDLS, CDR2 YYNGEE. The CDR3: CASSVGTARNTGELFF. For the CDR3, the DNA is TGTGCCAGCAGCGTAGGGACCGCTAGGAACACCGGGGAGCTGTTTTTT.

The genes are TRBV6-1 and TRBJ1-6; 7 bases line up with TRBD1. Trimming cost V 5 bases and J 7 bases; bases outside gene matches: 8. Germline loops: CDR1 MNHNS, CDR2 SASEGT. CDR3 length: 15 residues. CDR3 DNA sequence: TGTGCCAGCAGTTTGCGGGACAGCGAAAATTCACCCCTCCACTTT. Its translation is CASSLRDSENSPLHF.

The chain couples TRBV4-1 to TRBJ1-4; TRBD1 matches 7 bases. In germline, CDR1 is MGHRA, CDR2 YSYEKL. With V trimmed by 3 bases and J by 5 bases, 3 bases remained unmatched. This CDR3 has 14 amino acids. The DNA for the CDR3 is TGCGCCAGCAGCCAGGGACAGCAAAATGAAAAACTGTTTTTT. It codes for CASSQGQQNEKLFF.